This TCR beta chain was recorded in a study of response to subunit inactivated influenza vaccine listed by TCRdb under 2018. Background for the entire study: Deep quantitative T cell receptor repertoire profiling was used in the study to track responses to a trivalent subunit inactivated influenza vaccine. The paper's findings and limits, for the study overall: It was suggested by the authors that each seasonal influenza vaccination may recruit only a limited number of new T cells.

CDR3 length: 15 amino acids, cysteine to phenylalanine. Kept here is only the CDR3 DNA, which spans 45 bases and is read in frame from base 1. V is trimmed back by 5 bases and J by 7 bases, and the junction contains 8 bases that no gene match accounts for. The germline V gene encodes CDR1 MDHEN and CDR2 SYDVKM. This clonotype was detected a few times. The antigen it recognizes is unknown. No base quality values were provided; no much bigger clone lies one nucleotide off. Library creation used RT-PCR. These reads were obtained on an Illumina HiSeq 2500. The public reads were run again by TCRdb, first through fastp at Q25 and then through MiXCR, and only productive beta chains were kept. Rows merge per CDR3 protein into single entries with the most common DNA and genes. The sample table holds some 500,000 distinct CDR3 sequences, of which approximately 15% were seen once. Clones ranked in the top ten supply less than 4% of the sample.

The receptor's source is a man between 50 and 75 years old who received an inactivated influenza vaccine. Donor details come from another sample of the same person, matched by shared clones. Sample: CD4+ T cells sorted from PBMCs, taken roughly 24 months after vaccination. The sequence joins TRBV28 to TRBJ1-4; 9 middle bases align to TRBD1. The DNA sequence is as follows: TGTGCCAGCAGTGTTCCGGGACAGGGAGGTGAAAAACTGTTTTTT. This codes for CASSVPGQGGEKLFF.